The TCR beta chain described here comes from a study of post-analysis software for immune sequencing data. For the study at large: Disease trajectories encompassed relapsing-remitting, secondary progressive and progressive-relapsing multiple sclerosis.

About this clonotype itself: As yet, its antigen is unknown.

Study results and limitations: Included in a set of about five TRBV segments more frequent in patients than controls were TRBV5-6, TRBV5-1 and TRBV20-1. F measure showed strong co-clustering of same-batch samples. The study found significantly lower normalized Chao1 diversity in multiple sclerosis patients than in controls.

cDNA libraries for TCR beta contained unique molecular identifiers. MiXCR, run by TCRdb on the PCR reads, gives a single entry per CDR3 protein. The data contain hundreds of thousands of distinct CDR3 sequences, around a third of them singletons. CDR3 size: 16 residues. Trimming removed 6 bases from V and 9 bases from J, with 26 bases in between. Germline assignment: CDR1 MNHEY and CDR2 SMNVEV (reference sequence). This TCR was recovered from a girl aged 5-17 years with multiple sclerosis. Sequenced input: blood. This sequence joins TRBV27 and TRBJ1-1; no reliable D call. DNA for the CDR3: TGTGCCAGCAGCCCTTTCTCTAATACTCGAATGATTAAAGCTTTCTTT. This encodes CASSPFSNTRMIKAFF.